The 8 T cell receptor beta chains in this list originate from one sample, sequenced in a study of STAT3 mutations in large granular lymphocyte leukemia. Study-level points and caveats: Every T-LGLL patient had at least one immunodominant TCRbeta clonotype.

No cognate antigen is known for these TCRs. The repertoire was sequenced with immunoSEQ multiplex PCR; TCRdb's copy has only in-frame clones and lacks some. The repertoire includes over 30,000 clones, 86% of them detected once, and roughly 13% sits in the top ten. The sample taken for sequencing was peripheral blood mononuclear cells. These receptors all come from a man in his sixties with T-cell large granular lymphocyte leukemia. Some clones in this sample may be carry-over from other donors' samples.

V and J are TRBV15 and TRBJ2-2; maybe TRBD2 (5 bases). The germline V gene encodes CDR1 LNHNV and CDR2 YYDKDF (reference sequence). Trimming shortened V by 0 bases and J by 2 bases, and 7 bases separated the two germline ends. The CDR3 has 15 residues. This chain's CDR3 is CATSREGGNTGELFF. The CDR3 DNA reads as TGTGCCACCAGCAGAGAAGGAGGAAACACCGGGGAGCTGTTTTTT.

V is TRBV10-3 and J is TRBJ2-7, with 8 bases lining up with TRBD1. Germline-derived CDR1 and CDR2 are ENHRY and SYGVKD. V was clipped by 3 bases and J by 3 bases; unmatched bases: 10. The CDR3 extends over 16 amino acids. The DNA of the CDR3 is TGTGCCATCAGTGACGAGGACAGGGTCGAGGTCTACGAGCAGTACTTC. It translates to CAISDEDRVEVYEQYF.

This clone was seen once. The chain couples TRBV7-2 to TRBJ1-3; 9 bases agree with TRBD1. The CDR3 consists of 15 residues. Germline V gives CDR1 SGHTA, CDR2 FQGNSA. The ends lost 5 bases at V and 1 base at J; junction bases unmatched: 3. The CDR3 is CASSRDRDSGNTIYF. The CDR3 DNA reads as TGTGCCAGCAGCAGGGACAGGGATTCTGGAAACACCATATATTTT.

The CDR3, as DNA: TGTGCCAGCACTACCACCGGGACAGGGAACACTGAAGCTTTCTTT. Translation gives CASTTTGTGNTEAFF. The chain is built from TRBV28 and TRBJ1-1, with 8 bases identical to TRBD1. This CDR3 is built from 15 residues. CDR1 and CDR2 (germline): MDHEN, SYDVKM. V lost 7 bases, J lost 1 base, and 8 bases stayed unmatched.

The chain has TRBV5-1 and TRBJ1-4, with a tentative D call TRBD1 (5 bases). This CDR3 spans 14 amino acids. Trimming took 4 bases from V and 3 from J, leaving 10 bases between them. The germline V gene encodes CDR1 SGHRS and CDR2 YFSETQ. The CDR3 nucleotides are TGCGCCAGCAGCCCCAGGGAGGCTAATGAAAAACTGTTTTTT. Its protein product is CASSPREANEKLFF. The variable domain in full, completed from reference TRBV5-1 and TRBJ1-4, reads KAGVTQTPRYLIKTRGQQVTLSCSPISGHRSVSWYQQTPGQGLQFLFEYFSETQRNKGNFPGRFSGRQFSNSRSEMNVSTLELGDSALYLCASSPREANEKLFFGSGTQLSVL.

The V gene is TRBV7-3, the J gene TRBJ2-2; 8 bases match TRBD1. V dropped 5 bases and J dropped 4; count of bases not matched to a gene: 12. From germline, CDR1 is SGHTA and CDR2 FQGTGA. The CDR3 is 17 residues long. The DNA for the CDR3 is TGTGCCAGCAGCGACCGGGACAGGAGTCTCGGCACCGGGGAGCTGTTTTTT. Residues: CASSDRDRSLGTGELFF.

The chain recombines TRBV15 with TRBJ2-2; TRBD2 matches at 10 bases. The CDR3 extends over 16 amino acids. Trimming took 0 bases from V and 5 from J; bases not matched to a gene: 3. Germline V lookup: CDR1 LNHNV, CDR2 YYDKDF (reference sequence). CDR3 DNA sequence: TGTGCCACCAGCAGAGATCTAGCGGGAGTTACCGGGGAGCTGTTTTTT. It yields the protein CATSRDLAGVTGELFF.

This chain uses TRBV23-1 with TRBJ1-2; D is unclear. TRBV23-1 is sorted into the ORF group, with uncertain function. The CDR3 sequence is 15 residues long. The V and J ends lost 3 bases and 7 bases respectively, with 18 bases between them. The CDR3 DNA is TGCGCCAGCAGTCACTCCGGGAGCTTAGGAAGTGGCTACACCTTC. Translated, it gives CASSHSGSLGSGYTF.